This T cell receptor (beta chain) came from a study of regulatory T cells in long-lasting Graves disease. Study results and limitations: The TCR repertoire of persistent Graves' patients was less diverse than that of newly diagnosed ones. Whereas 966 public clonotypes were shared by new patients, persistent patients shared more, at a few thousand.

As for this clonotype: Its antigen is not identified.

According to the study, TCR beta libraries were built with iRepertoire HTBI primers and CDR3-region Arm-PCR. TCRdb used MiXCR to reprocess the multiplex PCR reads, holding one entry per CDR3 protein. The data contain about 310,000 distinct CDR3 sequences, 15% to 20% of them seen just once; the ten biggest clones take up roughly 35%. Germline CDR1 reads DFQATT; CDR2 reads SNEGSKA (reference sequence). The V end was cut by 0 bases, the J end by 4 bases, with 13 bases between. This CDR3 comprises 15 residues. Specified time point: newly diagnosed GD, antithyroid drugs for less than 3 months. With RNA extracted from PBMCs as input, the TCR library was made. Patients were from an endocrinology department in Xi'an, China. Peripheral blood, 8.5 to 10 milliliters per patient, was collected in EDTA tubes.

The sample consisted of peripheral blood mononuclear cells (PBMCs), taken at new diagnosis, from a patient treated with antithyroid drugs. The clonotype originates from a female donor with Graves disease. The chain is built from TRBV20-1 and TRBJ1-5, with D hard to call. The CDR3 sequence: CSARDRQKPNQPQHF. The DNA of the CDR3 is TGCAGTGCTAGAGATCGACAAAAACCTAATCAGCCCCAGCATTTT.